This TCR beta chain emerged from a study of Graves' ophthalmopathy and Graves' hyperthyroidism. This clonotype was picked up many times. Amplified material comprised TCR beta CDR3 regions derived from RNA transcripts. The first-round RT-PCR employed HTBI primers together with the Qiagen OneStep RT-PCR kit. A multiplex PCR was then performed as the second round. One entry per CDR3 protein, called by TCRdb with MiXCR from the multiplex PCR reads. The data contain over a million distinct CDR3 sequences, roughly two fifths of them seen just once; the ten biggest clones take up roughly 11%. Enrollment excluded any patients with other autoimmune diseases, uncontrolled infections, pregnancy or lactation. The CDR3 runs 15 residues. The V gene end was trimmed by 0 bases and the J gene end by 5 bases; junction bases not matched to a gene: 6. The germline CDR1 and CDR2 sequences are SGDLS and YYNGEE.

The TCR sequence derives from an adult man with Graves' hyperthyroidism. The J gene is TRBJ2-7, the V gene TRBV9; TRBD1 agrees at 9 bases. Sequencing was carried out using peripheral blood or thyroid tissue (not recorded which). In DNA, the CDR3 is TGTGCCAGCAGCGTAGGGCGGGACAGGGTCCACGAGCAGTACTTC. Translating gives CASSVGRDRVHEQYF.